The present T cell receptor (beta chain) was sequenced within a study of CD8 T cells in Susac syndrome. RNA amounts of roughly 0.5 to 1 ug underwent reverse transcription with random hexamers. TCRdb re-called the immunoSEQ multiplex PCR reads through MiXCR, storing one row per CDR3 protein. Among about 140,000 distinct CDR3 sequences listed, approximately 94% were seen once. The origin of this receptor is a human donor with Susac syndrome. The sequencing input was CD4+ T cells from PBMCs.

CDR3 DNA sequence: TGTGCCAGCAGCTTAGGTACAGGGGGCATGTCCTACGAGCAGTACTTC. Translation: CASSLGTGGMSYEQYF. The chain recombines TRBV11-2 with TRBJ2-7; 9 bases match TRBD1. Per the germline V gene, CDR1 is SGHAT and CDR2 is FQNNGV. The CDR3 spans 16 residues. V dropped 1 base and J dropped 1; count of bases not matched to a gene: 5.